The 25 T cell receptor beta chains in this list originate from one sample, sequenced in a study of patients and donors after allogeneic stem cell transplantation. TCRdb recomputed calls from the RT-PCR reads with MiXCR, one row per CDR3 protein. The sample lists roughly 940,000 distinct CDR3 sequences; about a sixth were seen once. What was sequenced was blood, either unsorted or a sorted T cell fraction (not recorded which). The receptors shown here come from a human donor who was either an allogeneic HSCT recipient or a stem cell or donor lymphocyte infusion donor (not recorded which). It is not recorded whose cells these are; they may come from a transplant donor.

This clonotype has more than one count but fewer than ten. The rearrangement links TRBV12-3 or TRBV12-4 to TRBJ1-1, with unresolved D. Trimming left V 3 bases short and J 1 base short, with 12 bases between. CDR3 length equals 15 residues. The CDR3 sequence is CASSFSRPTNTEAFF. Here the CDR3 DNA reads TGTGCCAGCAGTTTCTCTCGGCCAACGAACACTGAAGCTTTCTTT.

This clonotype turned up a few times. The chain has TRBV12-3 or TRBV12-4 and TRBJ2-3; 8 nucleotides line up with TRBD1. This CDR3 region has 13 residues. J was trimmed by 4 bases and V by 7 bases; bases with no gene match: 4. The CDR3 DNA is TGTGCCAGCATGGACAGGGCGTCAGATACGCAGTATTTT. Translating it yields CASMDRASDTQYF.

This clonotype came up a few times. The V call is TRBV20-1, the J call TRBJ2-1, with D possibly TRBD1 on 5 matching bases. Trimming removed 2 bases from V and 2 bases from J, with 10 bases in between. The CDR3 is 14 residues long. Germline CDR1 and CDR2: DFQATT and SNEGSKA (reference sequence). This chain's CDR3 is CSARLRVTYNEQFF. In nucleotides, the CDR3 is TGCAGTGCTAGACTCAGGGTCACCTACAATGAGCAGTTCTTC.

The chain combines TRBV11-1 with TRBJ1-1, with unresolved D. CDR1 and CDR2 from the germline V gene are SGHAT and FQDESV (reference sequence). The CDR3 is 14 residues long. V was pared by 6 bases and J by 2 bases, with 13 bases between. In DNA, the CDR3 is TGTGCCAGCAGTCCAACGCCGGCAAACACTGAAGCTTTCTTT. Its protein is CASSPTPANTEAFF.

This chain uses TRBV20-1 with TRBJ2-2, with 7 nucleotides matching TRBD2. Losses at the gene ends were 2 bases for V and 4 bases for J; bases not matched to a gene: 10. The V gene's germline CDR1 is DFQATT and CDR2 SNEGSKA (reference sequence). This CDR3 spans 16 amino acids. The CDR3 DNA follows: TGCAGTGCTAGACGTCCCGGGGGGTGGGGCACCGGGGAGCTGTTTTTT. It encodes CSARRPGGWGTGELFF.

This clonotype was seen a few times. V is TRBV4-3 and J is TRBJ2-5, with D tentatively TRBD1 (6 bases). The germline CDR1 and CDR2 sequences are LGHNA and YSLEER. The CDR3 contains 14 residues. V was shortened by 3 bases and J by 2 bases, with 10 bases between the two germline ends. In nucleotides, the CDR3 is TGCGCCAGCAGCCACTTTGGACAGCAAGAGACCCAGTACTTC. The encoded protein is CASSHFGQQETQYF.

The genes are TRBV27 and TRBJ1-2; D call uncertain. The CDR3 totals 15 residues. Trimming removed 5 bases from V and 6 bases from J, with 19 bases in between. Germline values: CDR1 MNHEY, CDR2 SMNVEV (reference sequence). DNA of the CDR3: TGTGCCAGCAGTGGGATGGGGTATTGGGAGGATGGCTACACCTTC. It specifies CASSGMGYWEDGYTF.

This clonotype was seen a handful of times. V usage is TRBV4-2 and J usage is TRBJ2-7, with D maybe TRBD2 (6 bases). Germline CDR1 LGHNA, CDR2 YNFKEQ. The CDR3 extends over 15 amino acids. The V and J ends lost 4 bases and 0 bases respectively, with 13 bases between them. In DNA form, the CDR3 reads TGTGCCAGCAGCCGATTAGCGGCACCCTCCTACGAGCAGTACTTC. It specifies CASSRLAAPSYEQYF.

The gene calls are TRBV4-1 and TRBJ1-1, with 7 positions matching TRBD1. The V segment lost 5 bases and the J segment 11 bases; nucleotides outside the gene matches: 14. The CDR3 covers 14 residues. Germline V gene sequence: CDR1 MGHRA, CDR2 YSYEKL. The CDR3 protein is CASSSIQGHRDAFF. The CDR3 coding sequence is TGCGCCAGCAGCTCAATACAGGGGCACCGGGATGCTTTCTTT.

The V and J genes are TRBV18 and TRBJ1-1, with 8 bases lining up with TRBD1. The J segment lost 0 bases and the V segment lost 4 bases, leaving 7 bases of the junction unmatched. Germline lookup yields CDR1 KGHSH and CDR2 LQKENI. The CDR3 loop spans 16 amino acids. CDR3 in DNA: TGTGCCAGCTCACAAACAGGGGGGGGCATGAACACTGAAGCTTTCTTT. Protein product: CASSQTGGGMNTEAFF. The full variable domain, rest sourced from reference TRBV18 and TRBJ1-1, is NAGVMQNPRHLVRRRGQEARLRCSPMKGHSHVYWYRQLPEEGLKFMVYLQKENIIDESGMPKERFSAEFPKEGPSILRIQQVVRGDSAAYFCASSQTGGGMNTEAFFGQGTRLTVV.

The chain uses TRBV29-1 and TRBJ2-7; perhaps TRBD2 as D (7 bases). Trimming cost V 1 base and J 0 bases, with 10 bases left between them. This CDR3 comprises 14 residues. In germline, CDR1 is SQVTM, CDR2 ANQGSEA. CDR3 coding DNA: TGCAGCGTTGAAGGGGGGGGCGGCTCCTACGAGCAGTACTTC. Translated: CSVEGGGGSYEQYF.

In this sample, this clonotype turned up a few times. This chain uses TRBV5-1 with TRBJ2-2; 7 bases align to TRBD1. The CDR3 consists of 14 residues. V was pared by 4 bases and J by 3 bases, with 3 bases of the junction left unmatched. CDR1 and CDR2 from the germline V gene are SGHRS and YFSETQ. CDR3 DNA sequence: TGCGCCAGCAGCACGCAGGGGGACACCGGGGAGCTGTTTTTT. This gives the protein CASSTQGDTGELFF.

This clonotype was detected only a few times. The CDR3 loop is CAWSVLKNEQYF. Written as DNA, the CDR3 is TGTGCCTGGAGTGTACTAAAAAACGAGCAGTACTTC. The V call is TRBV30, the J call TRBJ2-7; D is unclear. V lost 0 bases, J lost 5 bases, and 8 bases lay in between. Per germline, CDR1 GTSNPN and CDR2 SVGIG (reference sequence). This CDR3 is 12 amino acids long. The whole variable domain, remainder taken from reference TRBV30 and TRBJ2-7, is SQTIHQWPATLVQPVGSPLSLECTVEGTSNPNLYWYRQAAGRGLQLLFYSVGIGQISSEVPQNLSASRPQDRQFILSSKKLLLSDSGFYLCAWSVLKNEQYFGPGTRLTVT.

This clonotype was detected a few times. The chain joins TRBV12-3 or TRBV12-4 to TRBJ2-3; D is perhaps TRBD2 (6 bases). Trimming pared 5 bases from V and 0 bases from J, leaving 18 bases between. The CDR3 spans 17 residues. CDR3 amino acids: CASSGTSGSPSTDTQYF. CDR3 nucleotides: TGTGCCAGCAGTGGGACGTCCGGGAGCCCCAGCACAGATACGCAGTATTTT.

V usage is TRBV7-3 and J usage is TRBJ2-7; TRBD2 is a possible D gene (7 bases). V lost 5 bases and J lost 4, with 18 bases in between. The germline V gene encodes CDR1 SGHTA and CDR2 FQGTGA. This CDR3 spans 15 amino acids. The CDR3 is CASSKGGGSPYEQYF. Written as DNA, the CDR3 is TGTGCCAGCAGCAAAGGGGGGGGGTCCCCTTACGAGCAGTACTTC.

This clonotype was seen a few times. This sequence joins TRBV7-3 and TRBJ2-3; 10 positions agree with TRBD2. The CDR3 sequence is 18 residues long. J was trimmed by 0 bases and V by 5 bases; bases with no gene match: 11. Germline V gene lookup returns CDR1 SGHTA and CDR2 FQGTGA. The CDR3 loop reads CASSPEGLAQTSTDTQYF. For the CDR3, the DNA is TGTGCCAGCAGCCCGGAGGGACTAGCGCAGACTAGCACAGATACGCAGTATTTT.

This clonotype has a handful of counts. DNA for the CDR3: TGTGCCAGCAGCTTAGTGGGGGTACTCAGGGGAGCTAACTATGGCTACACCTTC. Its protein is CASSLVGVLRGANYGYTF. This chain connects TRBV11-2 to TRBJ1-2, with D possibly TRBD1 on 6 matching bases. The CDR3 is 18 residues long. The germline V and J ends were trimmed by 1 base and 0 bases, with 18 bases remaining between them. Germline CDR1 is SGHAT and CDR2 is FQNNGV.

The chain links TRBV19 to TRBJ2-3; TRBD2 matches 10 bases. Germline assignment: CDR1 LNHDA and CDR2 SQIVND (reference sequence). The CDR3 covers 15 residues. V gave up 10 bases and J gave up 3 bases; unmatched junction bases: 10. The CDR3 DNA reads TGTGCCACCGGAGGAGTAGCGGGAGGTACAGATACGCAGTATTTT. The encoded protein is CATGGVAGGTDTQYF.

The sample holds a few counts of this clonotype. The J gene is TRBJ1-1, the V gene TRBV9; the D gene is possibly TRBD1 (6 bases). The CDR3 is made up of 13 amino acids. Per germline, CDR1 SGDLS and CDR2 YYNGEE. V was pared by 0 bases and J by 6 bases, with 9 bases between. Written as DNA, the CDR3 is TGTGCCAGCAGCGTAGGTGGGGGCTCTGAAGCTTTCTTT. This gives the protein CASSVGGGSEAFF.

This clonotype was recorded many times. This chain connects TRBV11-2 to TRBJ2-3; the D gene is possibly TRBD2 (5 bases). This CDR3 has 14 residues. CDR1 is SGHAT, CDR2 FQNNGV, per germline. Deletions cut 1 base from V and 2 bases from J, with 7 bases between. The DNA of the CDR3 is TGTGCCAGCAGCTTAGGGAGGACCACAGATACGCAGTATTTT. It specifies CASSLGRTTDTQYF.

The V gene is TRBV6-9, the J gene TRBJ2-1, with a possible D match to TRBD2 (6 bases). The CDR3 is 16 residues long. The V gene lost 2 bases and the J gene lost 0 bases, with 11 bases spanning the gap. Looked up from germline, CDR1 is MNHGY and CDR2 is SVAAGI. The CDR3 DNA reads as TGTGCCAGCAGTTATCTAGCGTCTAGCTCCTACAATGAGCAGTTCTTC. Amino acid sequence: CASSYLASSSYNEQFF.

CDR3: CASSVGYRDSPLHF. The CDR3 nucleotides are TGTGCCAGCAGCGTAGGTTACAGGGATTCACCCCTCCACTTT. The chain carries TRBV9 and TRBJ1-6; D might be TRBD1 (6 bases). Per the germline V gene, CDR1 is SGDLS and CDR2 is YYNGEE. Trimming pared 0 bases from V and 8 bases from J, leaving 9 bases between. This CDR3 region has 14 residues. Full variable domain (outside the CDR3, taken from reference TRBV9 and TRBJ1-6): DSGVTQTPKHLITATGQRVTLRCSPRSGDLSVYWYQQSLDQGLQFLIQYYNGEERAKGNILERFSAQQFPDLHSELNLSSLELGDSALYFCASSVGYRDSPLHFGNGTRLTVT.

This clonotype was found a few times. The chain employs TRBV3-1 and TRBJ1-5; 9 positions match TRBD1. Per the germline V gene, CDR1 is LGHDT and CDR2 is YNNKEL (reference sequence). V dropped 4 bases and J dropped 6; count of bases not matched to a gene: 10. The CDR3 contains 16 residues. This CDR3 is CASSPRGGTGSQPQHF. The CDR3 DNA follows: TGTGCCAGCAGCCCACGAGGGGGGACAGGGAGTCAGCCCCAGCATTTT.

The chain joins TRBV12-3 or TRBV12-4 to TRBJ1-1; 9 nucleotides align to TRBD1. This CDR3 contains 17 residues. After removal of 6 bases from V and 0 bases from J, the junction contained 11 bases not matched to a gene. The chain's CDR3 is CASSQGQGRAMNTEAFF. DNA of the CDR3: TGTGCCAGCAGCCAGGGACAGGGTAGGGCGATGAACACTGAAGCTTTCTTT.

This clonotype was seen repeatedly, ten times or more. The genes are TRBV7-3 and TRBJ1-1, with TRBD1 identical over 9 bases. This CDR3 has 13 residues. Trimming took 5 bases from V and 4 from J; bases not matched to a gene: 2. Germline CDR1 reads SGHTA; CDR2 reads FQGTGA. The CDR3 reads CASSRDRATEAFF. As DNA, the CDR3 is TGTGCCAGCAGCCGGGACAGGGCCACTGAAGCTTTCTTT.